Following are 8 T cell receptor beta chains from one sample sequenced in a study of pediatric ulcerative colitis. Rectal tissue came from one to two pinch biopsies taken at colonoscopy. Assay used: immunoSEQ multiplex PCR; TCRdb lists only in-frame clones, some missing. The table lists tens of thousands of clones, about three quarters of them singletons. The specimen was gut tissue. These receptors were collected from a boy aged 5-17 years with severe ulcerative colitis.

The J gene is TRBJ2-7, the V gene TRBV5-1; 7 bases agree with TRBD2. Germline lookup yields CDR1 SGHRS and CDR2 YFSETQ. This CDR3 is built from 14 residues. The V segment lost 4 bases and the J segment 6 bases; nucleotides outside the gene matches: 10. CDR3 sequence (DNA): TGCGCCAGCAGCGCTACGGGACTATTCAGCGAGCAGTACTTC. This sequence encodes CASSATGLFSEQYF.

The chain is built from TRBV30 and TRBJ1-3; TRBD1 matches at 8 bases. Germline V gene sequence: CDR1 GTSNPN, CDR2 SVGIG (reference sequence). With 7 bases clipped from V and 3 bases from J, the junction kept 11 bases outside the gene matches. The CDR3 is 15 residues long. Written as DNA, the CDR3 is TGTGCCTTTTCGGACGGGACAGGATTTGGAAACACCATATATTTT. This gives the protein CAFSDGTGFGNTIYF.

In its sample, this clone was seen once. The V call is TRBV11-2, the J call TRBJ2-7, with D perhaps matching TRBD1 (6 bases). Germline loops: CDR1 SGHAT, CDR2 FQNNGV. This CDR3 has 14 amino acids. The V end lost 2 bases, the J end lost 2 bases, and 10 bases lay between the germline ends. The chain's CDR3 is CASSLLQGAYEQYF. DNA of the CDR3: TGTGCCAGCAGCTTACTACAGGGAGCCTACGAGCAGTACTTC.

This clone has only one observation. This chain joins TRBV5-5 and TRBJ2-7, with D uncertain. Germline V gene data show CDR1 as SGHKS and CDR2 as YYEKEE (reference sequence). The V and J ends lost 2 bases and 0 bases respectively, with 0 bases between them. CDR3 length: 11 amino acids. This chain's CDR3 is CASSFSYEQYF. The CDR3 coding sequence is TGTGCCAGCAGCTTCTCCTACGAGCAGTACTTC.

The V and J genes are TRBV7-3 and TRBJ2-3; TRBD2 agrees at 8 bases. This CDR3 region has 14 residues. Germline-derived CDR1 and CDR2 are SGHTA and FQGTGA. V was pared by 5 bases and J by 4 bases, with 5 bases of the junction left unmatched. The CDR3 loop reads CASSPGLVPDTQYF. In DNA form, the CDR3 reads TGTGCCAGCAGCCCGGGACTAGTTCCAGATACGCAGTATTTT.

The chain carries TRBV30 and TRBJ2-5, with D perhaps being TRBD1 or TRBD2 (6 bases each). The V and J ends lost 0 bases and 4 bases respectively, with 9 bases between them. There are 13 residues in the CDR3. Germline CDR1 reads GTSNPN; CDR2 reads SVGIG (reference sequence). The CDR3 is CAWSVQGLETQYF. The CDR3 bases are TGTGCCTGGAGTGTACAGGGACTAGAGACCCAGTACTTC.

V gene TRBV6-4 combines with J gene TRBJ2-3; 8 bases are a match to TRBD1. CDR3 length equals 14 residues. CDR1 is MRHNA, CDR2 SNTAGT, per germline. Trimming cost V 5 bases and J 3 bases; bases outside gene matches: 4. Written as DNA, the CDR3 is TGTGCCAGCAGTCCAGGGGGCGGGACAGATACGCAGTATTTT. This encodes CASSPGGGTDTQYF.

This rearrangement joins TRBV29-1 to TRBJ1-2; maybe TRBD1 (5 bases). From germline, CDR1 is SQVTM and CDR2 ANQGSEA. This CDR3 comprises 14 residues. With 6 bases removed from V and 1 base from J, the gap between germline ends came to 15 bases. As DNA, the CDR3 is TGCAGCGTCAAGGGCAGGGCGGTTAACTATGGCTACACCTTC. This encodes CSVKGRAVNYGYTF.